Following are 9 T cell receptor beta chains from one sample sequenced in a study of radiation and T cells in renal cell carcinoma. The time point: blood 2 weeks post-SBRT. Regarding treatment: 15 Gy SBRT to primary tumor, nephrectomy 4 weeks later. Sequencing was performed with immunoSEQ multiplex PCR; in TCRdb, only in-frame clones are kept and a portion is missing. The profile covers 100,000 to 150,000 clones, with 81% appearing a single time and approximately 5% taken by the ten largest. Sequencing was performed on blood, taken from a patient whose treatment included radiotherapy and nephrectomy. The source is a man in his forties or fifties with renal cell carcinoma.

This chain uses TRBV7-2 with TRBJ1-4, with D possibly matching TRBD1 (6 bases). V was pared by 7 bases and J by 3 bases, with 12 bases between. The germline V gene has CDR1 SGHTA and CDR2 FQGNSA. The CDR3 runs 14 residues. The DNA of the CDR3 is TGTGCCAGCAAAGCAGGGGAGTCTAATGAAAAACTGTTTTTT. It codes for CASKAGESNEKLFF.

This chain connects TRBV9 to TRBJ2-2; TRBD1 matches at 11 bases. The length of the CDR3 is 14 residues. Germline V CDR1 and CDR2: SGDLS, YYNGEE. The junction had 3 bases not matched to a gene; V was cut back by 7 bases and J by 4 bases. The CDR3 sequence: CASAGQGGTGELFF. The CDR3 DNA reads TGTGCCAGCGCGGGACAGGGGGGCACCGGGGAGCTGTTTTTT.

The J gene is TRBJ1-1, the V gene TRBV9; tentative D call: TRBD1 (5 bases). Trimming left V 3 bases short and J 4 bases short, with 10 bases between. The CDR3 is 13 residues long. Germline-derived CDR1 and CDR2 are SGDLS and YYNGEE. The CDR3 spells CASSGGTSTEAFF. The CDR3 coding sequence is TGTGCCAGCAGCGGAGGGACCAGCACTGAAGCTTTCTTT.

This chain links TRBV5-4 with TRBJ2-6; D gene ambiguous. Trimming cost V 7 bases and J 2 bases, with 10 bases left between them. The V gene's germline CDR1 is SGHNT and CDR2 YYREEE (reference sequence). This CDR3 spans 14 amino acids. The CDR3 bases are TGTGCCAGCTGTCCCCGTCCTGGGGCCAACGTCCTGACTTTC. Amino acids: CASCPRPGANVLTF. The whole variable domain, filled in from reference TRBV5-4 and TRBJ2-6, reads ETGVTQSPTHLIKTRGQQVTLRCSSQSGHNTVSWYQQALGQGPQFIFQYYREEENGRGNFPPRFSGLQFPNYSSELNVNALELDDSALYLCASCPRPGANVLTFGAGSRLTVL.

This clone appeared a single time. The V call is TRBV7-2, the J call TRBJ2-1; D may be TRBD2 (6 bases). Germline V lookup: CDR1 SGHTA, CDR2 FQGNSA. Trimming took off 1 base at V and 9 bases at J, with 13 bases between the two ends. This CDR3 has 14 amino acids. The CDR3: CASSLDASVGEQFF. The CDR3 DNA reads TGTGCCAGCAGCTTAGATGCTAGCGTCGGTGAGCAGTTCTTC.

The chain is built from TRBV6-4 and TRBJ2-1, with a weak D call TRBD2 (5 bases). Germline CDR1 reads MRHNA; CDR2 reads SNTAGT. V lost 6 bases and J lost 6, with 12 bases in between. CDR3 length equals 13 residues. The CDR3 here is CASSSSILNEQFF. The CDR3 DNA follows: TGTGCCAGCAGCTCTAGCATACTCAATGAGCAGTTCTTC.

This clone was recorded only once. The chain combines TRBV4-1 with TRBJ1-2; D not certain. There are 14 residues in the CDR3. The ends were cut back, 1 base at V and 3 bases at J, with 9 bases in the middle. Germline CDR1 is MGHRA and CDR2 is YSYEKL. The CDR3 here is CASSQVATDYGYTF. CDR3 bases: TGCGCCAGCAGCCAAGTAGCCACAGACTATGGCTACACCTTC.

The chain recombines TRBV28 with TRBJ2-7, with D possibly being TRBD2 (6 bases). V lost 4 bases and J 9 bases, leaving 22 bases between the germline ends. The CDR3 totals 15 residues. In germline, CDR1 is MDHEN, CDR2 SYDVKM. CDR3 DNA sequence: TGTGCCAGCAGTTCATCCGGGACTGCTTCTATTTTGCAGTACTTC. As protein: CASSSSGTASILQYF.

The chain uses TRBV2 and TRBJ2-1; D call uncertain. In germline, CDR1 is SNHLY, CDR2 FYNNEI. CDR3 length: 10 amino acids. Trimming removed 5 bases from V and 8 bases from J, with 4 bases in between. The CDR3 DNA reads TGTGCCAGCAGTATCCATGAGCAGTTCTTC. It encodes CASSIHEQFF. The full variable domain, its missing parts supplied by reference TRBV2 and TRBJ2-1, is EPEVTQTPSHQVTQMGQEVILRCVPISNHLYFYWYRQILGQKVEFLVSFYNNEISEKSEIFDDQFSVERPDGSNFTLKIRSTKLEDSAMYFCASSIHEQFFGPGTRLTVL.